One sample yielded the 30 T cell receptor beta chains listed below, sequenced in a study of CD8 T cells in cerebrospinal fluid in Alzheimer's disease. TCRdb re-called the 10x single-cell sequencing reads and shows each CDR3 protein once, DNA omitted. The clone table shows about 1,500 distinct CDR3 sequences, with the ten largest holding roughly 6.4%. The sample taken for sequencing was cerebrospinal fluid. The receptors originated from a human donor in good health.

This clonotype registers medium-sized by frequency. The chain carries TRBV18 and TRBJ2-1; TCRdb returns TRBD1, unconfirmable since there is no DNA. CDR1 is KGHSH and CDR2 is LQKENI in the germline V gene. CDR3 size: 13 residues. CDR3 protein: CASCPGQLGEQFF.

This clonotype is classed as medium-sized by frequency. The chain joins TRBV3-1 to TRBJ2-1; there is no DNA to check the TCRdb D call of TRBD2. Germline V gene sequence: CDR1 LGHDT, CDR2 YNNKEL (reference sequence). The CDR3 consists of 16 residues. CDR3 residues: CASSQVAGRTYNEQFF.

This clonotype registers medium-sized by frequency. The rearrangement uses TRBV3-1 and TRBJ2-1; no DNA is available, so the TRBD2 call from TCRdb remains unchecked. The CDR3 runs 17 residues. CDR1 and CDR2 from the germline V gene are LGHDT and YNNKEL (reference sequence). The CDR3 sequence is CASSPLRGLAGGNEQFF.

According to its frequency, this clonotype is large. The CDR3: CASTPPGEETQYF. The genes are TRBV6-6 and TRBJ2-5; TCRdb returns TRBD1, unconfirmable since there is no DNA. The CDR3 covers 13 residues. CDR1 and CDR2 from the germline V gene are MNHNY and SVGAGI (reference sequence).

This clonotype shows up as medium-sized by frequency. V is TRBV20-1 and J is TRBJ2-7; TCRdb's D call, TRBD2, is unchecked because there is no DNA. CDR1 DFQATT and CDR2 SNEGSKA come from the germline V gene (reference sequence). The CDR3 runs 15 residues. The CDR3 region is CSASALGTSSDEQYF.

According to its frequency, this clonotype is medium-sized. The chain is built from TRBV27 and TRBJ1-5; TCRdb reports TRBD1, a call that lacks DNA to check it against. This CDR3 region has 15 residues. Looked up from germline, CDR1 is MNHEY and CDR2 is SMNVEV (reference sequence). CDR3 residues: CASRQDRGNNQPQHF.

Its frequency marks this clonotype as large. V usage is TRBV12-3 or TRBV12-4 and J usage is TRBJ2-7; TCRdb selects TRBD1, and the lack of DNA leaves this call unchecked. The CDR3 loop spans 13 amino acids. CDR3 sequence: CASSLRGRSEQYF.

Frequency places this clonotype as medium-sized (0.01 to 0.1%). The chain's CDR3 is CASSWGTGTYEQYF. The rearrangement links TRBV27 to TRBJ2-7; the TCRdb D gene call, TRBD1, has no DNA to confirm it. CDR3 size: 14 residues. Germline CDR1 is MNHEY and CDR2 is SMNVEV (reference sequence).

This clonotype registers medium-sized by frequency. The rearrangement links TRBV5-6 to TRBJ1-1; TCRdb names TRBD1, which stays unverified in the absence of DNA. The CDR3 runs to 12 residues. CDR1 is SGHDT, CDR2 YYEEEE, per germline. The CDR3 here is CASSLRGNEAFF.

Frequency places this clonotype as medium-sized (0.01 to 0.1%). The chain is built from TRBV11-2 and TRBJ2-7; TCRdb's D gene call, TRBD2, goes unchecked for lack of DNA. Germline-derived CDR1 and CDR2 are SGHAT and FQNNGV. The CDR3 runs to 18 residues. The CDR3 loop is CASSSSTSGGAFSYEQYF. The whole variable domain, remainder taken from reference TRBV11-2 and TRBJ2-7, is EAGVAQSPRYKIIEKRQSVAFWCNPISGHATLYWYQQILGQGPKLLIQFQNNGVVDDSQLPKDRFSAERLKGVDSTLKIQPAKLEDSAVYLCASSSSTSGGAFSYEQYFGPGTRLTVT.

Its frequency marks this clonotype as medium-sized. The chain recombines TRBV6-6 with TRBJ1-6; TCRdb's D call of TRBD1 is untestable without DNA. CDR3 length equals 17 residues. Germline CDR1 is MNHNY and CDR2 is SVGAGI (reference sequence). The CDR3: CASSYSSRDRYNSPLHF.

This clonotype is medium-sized by frequency. The chain joins TRBV12-3 or TRBV12-4 to TRBJ1-3; without DNA, the TCRdb call of TRBD1 cannot be checked. The CDR3 spans 16 residues. CDR3 in amino acids: CASSSLQGATGNTIYF.

By frequency, this clonotype is medium-sized (0.01 to 0.1%). The chain carries TRBV5-6 and TRBJ2-1; the D gene TCRdb calls, TRBD2, cannot be checked with no DNA. The germline V gene has CDR1 SGHDT and CDR2 YYEEEE. The CDR3 spans 15 residues. CDR3 residues: CASSPGLAGGYEQFF.

This clonotype is deemed medium-sized by its frequency. The rearrangement uses TRBV11-3 and TRBJ2-5; TCRdb's D gene call, TRBD2, goes unchecked for lack of DNA. Germline CDR1 reads SGHNT; CDR2 reads YENEEA. There are 20 residues in the CDR3. CDR3 loop: CASSPLIETSGGRPQETQYF.

By frequency, this clonotype registers medium-sized (0.01 to 0.1%). CDR3 protein: CASSPGQGGSYEQYF. The V and J genes are TRBV11-2 and TRBJ2-7; lacking DNA, the TRBD1 call made by TCRdb goes unchecked. This CDR3 is 15 amino acids long. The germline CDR1 and CDR2 sequences are SGHAT and FQNNGV.

This clonotype is identified as large from frequency. The gene calls are TRBV27 and TRBJ1-6; the TRBD1 assignment by TCRdb is unverifiable without DNA. CDR1 MNHEY and CDR2 SMNVEV come from the germline V gene (reference sequence). The CDR3 extends over 15 amino acids. This CDR3 is CASSQTPGWGSPLHF.

This clonotype registers medium-sized by frequency. The chain recombines TRBV5-1 with TRBJ2-5; no DNA is available, so the TRBD1 call from TCRdb remains unchecked. Germline CDR1 SGHRS, CDR2 YFSETQ. This CDR3 has 14 residues. CDR3 amino acids: CASGAGSTGETQYF.

V is TRBV5-1 and J is TRBJ2-7; lacking DNA, the TRBD2 call made by TCRdb goes unchecked. The CDR3 loop spans 16 amino acids. CDR1 is SGHRS, CDR2 YFSETQ, per germline. The CDR3 spells CASSRGLAGGPGEQYF.

Measured by frequency, this clonotype is medium-sized. This chain connects TRBV20-1 to TRBJ1-5; as DNA is missing, the TRBD1 call by TCRdb cannot be tested. Germline V gives CDR1 DFQATT, CDR2 SNEGSKA (reference sequence). The CDR3 loop spans 12 amino acids. The CDR3 loop reads CSATRGNQPQHF.

By frequency, this clonotype is medium-sized. The J gene is TRBJ1-5, the V gene TRBV12-3 or TRBV12-4; TCRdb reports TRBD1, a call that lacks DNA to check it against. This CDR3 contains 15 residues. The CDR3 loop is CASRAGTGQNQPQHF.

By frequency, this clonotype is medium-sized. J is TRBJ1-5 and V is TRBV19. In germline, CDR1 is LNHDA, CDR2 SQIVND (reference sequence). The CDR3 length is 13 residues. This CDR3 reads CASSPRRDQPQHF.

This clonotype is identified as medium-sized from frequency. CDR3 region: CASSLARSLYGETQYF. The chain is built from TRBV7-9 and TRBJ2-5. The CDR3 has 16 amino acids. The germline V gene encodes CDR1 SEHNR and CDR2 FQNEAQ (reference sequence).

The J gene is TRBJ2-5, the V gene TRBV11-2; TCRdb lists TRBD2, though no DNA is available to test this call. Per the germline V gene, CDR1 is SGHAT and CDR2 is FQNNGV. This CDR3 region has 17 residues. The CDR3: CASSSWTSGAVQETQYF.

According to its frequency, this clonotype is medium-sized. The CDR3: CASSWRQGDSPLHF. V gene TRBV5-1 combines with J gene TRBJ1-6; as DNA is missing, the TRBD1 call by TCRdb cannot be tested. Germline-derived CDR1 and CDR2 are SGHRS and YFSETQ. This CDR3 contains 14 residues.

This clonotype is large by frequency. This sequence joins TRBV12-3 or TRBV12-4 and TRBJ2-7; TCRdb picks TRBD1, but there is no DNA to check that call. The CDR3 loop spans 14 amino acids. CDR3 sequence: CASSPPGQLYEQYF.

In terms of frequency, this clonotype is medium-sized. This chain uses TRBV6-6 with TRBJ2-3; checking the TCRdb D call of TRBD1 is not possible without DNA. The CDR3 has 16 residues. Germline V gives CDR1 MNHNY, CDR2 SVGAGI (reference sequence). CDR3 protein: CASKTTGVPSTDTQYF.

Judged by frequency, this clonotype is medium-sized. The chain links TRBV5-1 to TRBJ2-1. CDR3 length equals 15 residues. Germline loops: CDR1 SGHRS, CDR2 YFSETQ. The CDR3 here is CASSLSGSSYNEQFF.

Judged by frequency, this clonotype is medium-sized (0.01 to 0.1%). The chain recombines TRBV10-3 with TRBJ1-6. Germline CDR1 and CDR2: ENHRY and SYGVKD. CDR3 length: 15 amino acids. CDR3 in amino acids: CAISEGSSYNSPLHF.

In terms of frequency, this clonotype is medium-sized. The V and J genes are TRBV4-1 and TRBJ1-4. Looked up from germline, CDR1 is MGHRA and CDR2 is YSYEKL. This CDR3 region has 17 residues. This CDR3 reads CASSQLRGEGTNEKLFF.

In terms of frequency, this clonotype is medium-sized. The V gene is TRBV2, the J gene TRBJ1-2; TCRdb names TRBD1, which stays unverified in the absence of DNA. This CDR3 has 13 residues. The V gene's germline CDR1 is SNHLY and CDR2 FYNNEI. The CDR3 sequence is CASRTTGPYGYTF. The full variable domain, its missing parts supplied by reference TRBV2 and TRBJ1-2, is EPEVTQTPSHQVTQMGQEVILRCVPISNHLYFYWYRQILGQKVEFLVSFYNNEISEKSEIFDDQFSVERPDGSNFTLKIRSTKLEDSAMYFCASRTTGPYGYTFGSGTRLTVV.